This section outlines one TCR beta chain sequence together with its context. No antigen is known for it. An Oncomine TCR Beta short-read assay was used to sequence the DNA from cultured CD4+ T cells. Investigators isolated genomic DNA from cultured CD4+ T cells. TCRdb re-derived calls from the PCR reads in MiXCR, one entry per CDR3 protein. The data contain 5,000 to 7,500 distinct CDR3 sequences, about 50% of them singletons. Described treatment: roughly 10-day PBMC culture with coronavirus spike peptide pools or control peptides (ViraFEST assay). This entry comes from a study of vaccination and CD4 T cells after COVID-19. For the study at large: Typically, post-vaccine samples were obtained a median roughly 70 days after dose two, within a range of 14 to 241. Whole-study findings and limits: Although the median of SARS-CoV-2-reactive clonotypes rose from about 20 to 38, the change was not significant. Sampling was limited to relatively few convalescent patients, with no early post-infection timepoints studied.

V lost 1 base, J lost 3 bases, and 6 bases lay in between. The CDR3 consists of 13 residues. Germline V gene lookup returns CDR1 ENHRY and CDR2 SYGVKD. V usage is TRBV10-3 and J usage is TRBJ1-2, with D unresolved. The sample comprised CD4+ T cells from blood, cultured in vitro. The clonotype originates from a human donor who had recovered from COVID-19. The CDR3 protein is CAISELTYYGYTF. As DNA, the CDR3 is TGTGCCATCAGTGAGTTGACGTACTATGGCTACACCTTC.